The next 10 T cell receptor beta chains were all read from a single sample in a study of cytomegalovirus exposure and HLA in healthy donors. PCR employed 60 Vbeta and 13 Jbeta primers. TCRdb keeps only in-frame clones here, not all; method: immunoSEQ multiplex PCR. The sample contains 200,000 to 250,000 clones, 75% to 90% of which appear only once. The source material was PBMCs. The receptors stem from a woman aged 18-29 years in good health and CMV-seronegative.

The rearrangement joins TRBV9 to TRBJ2-5, with TRBD2 matching over 9 bases. Germline V gene sequence: CDR1 SGDLS, CDR2 YYNGEE. The J segment lost 3 bases and the V segment lost 1 base, leaving 4 bases of the junction unmatched. This CDR3 has 15 residues. The CDR3 sequence: CASSVSSGVEETQYF. The CDR3 region has the DNA TGTGCCAGCAGCGTATCTAGCGGGGTCGAAGAGACCCAGTACTTC.

The genes are TRBV6-6 and TRBJ2-7, with D uncertain. Trimming left V 2 bases short and J 4 bases short, with 12 bases between. Germline V gene data show CDR1 as MNHNY and CDR2 as SVGAGI (reference sequence). The CDR3 contains 14 residues. The CDR3 nucleotides are TGTGCCAGCAGTTACGCCCCGCCTCGGTACGAGCAGTACTTC. Amino acids: CASSYAPPRYEQYF.

The chain joins TRBV5-1 to TRBJ2-7; no definite D call. CDR1 SGHRS and CDR2 YFSETQ come from the germline V gene. The ends were cut back, 0 bases at V and 2 bases at J, with 12 bases in the middle. The CDR3 totals 15 residues. The chain's CDR3 is CASSLVSSFTYEQYF. The CDR3 DNA reads as TGCGCCAGCAGCTTGGTTTCGTCCTTTACCTACGAGCAGTACTTC.

V gene TRBV6-5 combines with J gene TRBJ1-6; D not resolved. Trimming pared 2 bases from V and 6 bases from J, leaving 8 bases between. This CDR3 contains 14 residues. Germline V gene lookup returns CDR1 MNHEY and CDR2 SVGAGI. CDR3 loop: CASSYDRGNSPLHF. In DNA, the CDR3 is TGTGCCAGCAGTTACGATCGCGGTAATTCACCCCTCCACTTT.

This clone came up a few times. The V and J genes are TRBV6-5 and TRBJ1-1; 9 positions agree with TRBD1. This CDR3 region has 15 residues. Germline CDR1 is MNHEY and CDR2 is SVGAGI. V gave up 6 bases and J gave up 6 bases; unmatched junction bases: 11. CDR3 amino acids: CASSDPGQGKAEAFF. As DNA, the CDR3 is TGTGCCAGCAGCGACCCCGGACAGGGGAAGGCTGAAGCTTTCTTT.

The chain uses TRBV6-5 and TRBJ1-2, with D unresolved. The CDR3 runs 13 residues. Germline CDR1 and CDR2: MNHEY and SVGAGI. V was clipped by 6 bases and J by 8 bases, with 16 bases between them. In DNA, the CDR3 is TGTGCCAGCAGGGTCACGGGAGAGTGGGGCTACACCTTC. It is translated as CASRVTGEWGYTF.

The chain joins TRBV27 to TRBJ2-7; 7 bases match TRBD2. J lost 2 bases, V lost 4 bases, and 2 bases had no gene match. The CDR3 sequence is 13 residues long. The germline CDR1 and CDR2 sequences are MNHEY and SMNVEV (reference sequence). The CDR3 nucleotides are TGTGCCAGCAGTTATGGGACTACCTACGAGCAGTACTTC. Protein sequence: CASSYGTTYEQYF.

The CDR3 is CASSLGGGFYGYTF. The CDR3 DNA follows: TGTGCCAGCAGCTTAGGCGGCGGGTTCTATGGCTACACCTTC. The J gene is TRBJ1-2, the V gene TRBV11-2, with unresolved D. CDR1 is SGHAT, CDR2 FQNNGV, per germline. The CDR3 loop spans 14 amino acids. Trimming pared 1 base from V and 4 bases from J, leaving 10 bases between.

The chain joins TRBV7-9 to TRBJ1-1; 8 bases are a match to TRBD1. This CDR3 has 11 amino acids. CDR1 and CDR2 (germline): SEHNR, FQNEAQ (reference sequence). The CDR3: CSGQGFAEAFF. The CDR3 DNA reads TGTTCCGGACAGGGTTTCGCTGAAGCTTTCTTT.

The chain combines TRBV18 with TRBJ2-5; 13 positions match TRBD2. The CDR3 sequence is 15 residues long. With V trimmed by 3 bases and J by 5 bases, 3 bases remained unmatched. Germline CDR1 KGHSH, CDR2 LQKENI. CDR3 protein: CASSPGLAGEETQYF. Written as DNA, the CDR3 is TGTGCCAGCTCACCCGGACTAGCGGGAGAGGAGACCCAGTACTTC.